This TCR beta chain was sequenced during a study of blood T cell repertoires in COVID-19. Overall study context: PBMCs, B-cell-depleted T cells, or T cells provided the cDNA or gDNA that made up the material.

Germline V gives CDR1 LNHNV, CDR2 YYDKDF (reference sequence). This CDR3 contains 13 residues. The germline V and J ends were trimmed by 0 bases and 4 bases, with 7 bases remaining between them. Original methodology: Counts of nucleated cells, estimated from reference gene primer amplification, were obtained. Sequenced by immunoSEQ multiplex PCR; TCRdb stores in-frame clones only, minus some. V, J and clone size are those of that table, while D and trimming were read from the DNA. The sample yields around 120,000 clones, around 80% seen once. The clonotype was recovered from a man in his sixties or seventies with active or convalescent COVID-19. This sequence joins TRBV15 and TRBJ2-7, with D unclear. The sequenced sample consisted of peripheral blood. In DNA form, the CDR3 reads TGTGCCACCAGCAGAGATTCGGGTTACGAGCAGTACTTC. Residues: CATSRDSGYEQYF.